This T cell receptor (beta chain) was captured in a study of blood T cell repertoires in COVID-19. Study summary: The origin of the acute and convalescent COVID-19 samples was the United States, Italy and Spain. PBMCs, B-cell-depleted T cells, or T cells provided the cDNA or gDNA that made up the material.

The CDR3 totals 14 residues. Germline CDR1 reads SNHLY; CDR2 reads FYNNEI. V was cut by 7 bases and J by 2 bases, with 12 bases left in between. Sequencing was performed with immunoSEQ multiplex PCR; in TCRdb, only in-frame clones are kept and a portion is missing. Among 95,000 to 100,000 clones listed, about 85% were seen once. Sequenced: peripheral blood. The origin of this receptor is a woman in her 70s with active or convalescent COVID-19. The chain uses TRBV2 and TRBJ1-5; D not certain. The CDR3 sequence is CASNGGKGNQPQHF. The DNA of the CDR3 is TGTGCCAGCAATGGAGGGAAAGGCAATCAGCCCCAGCATTTT.